The clone carrying this T cell receptor beta chain has at least ten counts. Antigen specificity is unknown. The data are from a study of spatial heterogeneity in lung cancer. About the research overall: In the raw reads, each unique TCR and UMI combination was present more than ten times on average. Study results and limitations: Ubiquitous expanded tumor TCRs were observed in blood more at resection than follow-up.

Described time point: sample taken at primary tumor resection. Tumor, nontumor lung or frozen PBMC supplied whole RNA, sequenced without sorting. The roughly 68 donors had untreated early-stage non-small cell lung cancer. CDR3 length: 15 amino acids. V was cut by 4 bases and J by 0 bases, with 7 bases left in between. Germline-derived CDR1 and CDR2 are LNHDA and SQIVND (reference sequence). A distinct unique molecular identifier was carried by each TCR cDNA molecule. Via MiXCR, TCRdb re-called the 5' RACE reads, giving one row per CDR3 protein. The table has about 53,000 distinct CDR3 sequences, about 7% seen once.

This TCR came from a female donor with early-stage non-small cell lung cancer. The chain carries TRBV19 and TRBJ2-6; D not resolved. The source was PBMCs, collected at surgery. Written as DNA, the CDR3 is TGTGCCAGTAGTAATCCCAGCTCTGGGGCCAACGTCCTGACTTTC. Translating it yields CASSNPSSGANVLTF.